These 10 T cell receptor beta chains originate from one sample sequenced in a study of CD8+ T cells in alopecia areata. RNA extraction was followed by reverse transcription into cDNA, which acted as the sequencing template. Libraries were prepared by immunoSEQ multiplex PCR; TCRdb keeps only in-frame clonotypes and omits some of them. The sample carries 150,000 to 160,000 clones, 45% to 60% recorded once. The source was CD8+ T cells sorted from blood, collected at week 0. The origin of the receptors is a human donor with alopecia areata.

This clone was detected only a few times. The rearrangement uses TRBV29-1 and TRBJ1-2; D uncertain. V gave up 6 bases and J gave up 2 bases, with 10 bases separating them. The V gene's germline CDR1 is SQVTM and CDR2 ANQGSEA. The CDR3 length is 12 residues. CDR3 DNA: TGCAGCGTGAGGGCCAGCAACTATGGCTACACCTTC. The encoded protein is CSVRASNYGYTF.

V and J are TRBV7-3 and TRBJ2-4, with TRBD2 identical over 8 bases. Germline trimming cut 4 bases from V and 8 bases from J; bases unmatched to any gene: 7. Germline CDR1 and CDR2: SGHTA and FQGTGA. The CDR3 length is 14 residues. Here the CDR3 DNA reads TGTGCCAGCAGCTCCGCCGGGAGGGGAGACATTCAGTACTTC. Translated: CASSSAGRGDIQYF.

V is TRBV5-6 and J is TRBJ2-1; D not resolved. The germline V and J ends were trimmed by 0 bases and 9 bases, with 10 bases remaining between them. This CDR3 is 13 amino acids long. Per the germline V gene, CDR1 is SGHDT and CDR2 is YYEEEE. The CDR3 is CASSLGVGSEQFF. The DNA of the CDR3 is TGTGCCAGCAGCTTGGGGGTTGGCAGTGAGCAGTTCTTC.

The chain is built from TRBV5-6 and TRBJ2-1; TRBD1 agrees at 9 bases. CDR3 length: 13 residues. Germline CDR1 and CDR2: SGHDT and YYEEEE. Trimming took 4 bases from V and 7 from J; bases not matched to a gene: 3. CDR3 sequence (DNA): TGTGCCAGCAGCGAGACAGGGGGGAATGAGCAGTTCTTC. This sequence encodes CASSETGGNEQFF.

The chain employs TRBV12-5 and TRBJ1-5; 10 bases map to TRBD1. CDR3 length equals 16 residues. CDR1 and CDR2 from the germline V gene are LGHNT and FRNRAP. V was pared by 3 bases and J by 4 bases, with 6 bases of the junction left unmatched. The CDR3 coding sequence is TGTGCTAGTGGTTTATCGGACAGGGGGATGAATCAGCCCCAGCATTTT. This gives the protein CASGLSDRGMNQPQHF.

The rearrangement links TRBV30 to TRBJ2-1; TRBD1 agrees at 10 bases. Looked up from germline, CDR1 is GTSNPN and CDR2 is SVGIG (reference sequence). Trimming took 0 bases from V and 8 from J; bases not matched to a gene: 7. The CDR3 extends over 15 amino acids. The CDR3 DNA sequence: TGTGCCTGGAGTGTAAGGGGACAGGGGCTCGATGAGCAGTTCTTC. It specifies CAWSVRGQGLDEQFF.

The chain has TRBV7-8 and TRBJ2-1; tentatively, D is TRBD1 or TRBD2 (6 bases each). With 4 bases removed from V and 7 bases from J, the gap between germline ends came to 17 bases. This CDR3 is 15 amino acids long. Germline V gene data show CDR1 as SGHVS and CDR2 as FQNEAQ. CDR3 sequence: CASSSGGGILNEQFF. The CDR3 DNA follows: TGTGCCAGCAGCTCCGGAGGGGGAATTCTGAATGAGCAGTTCTTC.

The V and J genes are TRBV29-1 and TRBJ1-1; 7 bases are a match to TRBD1. Germline CDR1 is SQVTM and CDR2 is ANQGSEA. With 6 bases clipped from V and 0 bases from J, the junction kept 10 bases outside the gene matches. The CDR3 contains 15 residues. The CDR3 coding sequence is TGCAGCGTGGGGACAGCCGAAGCTATGAACACTGAAGCTTTCTTT. Translating gives CSVGTAEAMNTEAFF. Combining the CDR3 with reference TRBV29-1 and TRBJ1-1 gives the whole variable domain SAVISQKPSRDICQRGTSLTIQCQVDSQVTMMFWYRQQPGQSLTLIATANQGSEATYESGFVIDKFPISRPNLTFSTLTVSNMSPEDSSIYLCSVGTAEAMNTEAFFGQGTRLTVV.

The chain recombines TRBV6-5 with TRBJ1-1; D is possibly TRBD1 (6 bases). The CDR3 is 14 residues long. Germline-derived CDR1 and CDR2 are MNHEY and SVGAGI. Trimming cost V 6 bases and J 8 bases, with 19 bases left between them. The CDR3, as DNA: TGTGCCAGCAGACCTTACGCGCCCGGGACAGAAGCTTTCTTT. It is translated as CASRPYAPGTEAFF.

This clone has just a few counts. The chain combines TRBV12-2 with TRBJ1-4. TRBV12-2 is deemed a pseudogene. The CDR3 length is 19 residues. The chain's CDR3 is CASRLERGPPPGPNEKLFF. Here the CDR3 DNA reads TGTGCAAGTCGCTTAGAACGCGGTCCACCACCTGGACCTAATGAAAAACTGTTTTTT.